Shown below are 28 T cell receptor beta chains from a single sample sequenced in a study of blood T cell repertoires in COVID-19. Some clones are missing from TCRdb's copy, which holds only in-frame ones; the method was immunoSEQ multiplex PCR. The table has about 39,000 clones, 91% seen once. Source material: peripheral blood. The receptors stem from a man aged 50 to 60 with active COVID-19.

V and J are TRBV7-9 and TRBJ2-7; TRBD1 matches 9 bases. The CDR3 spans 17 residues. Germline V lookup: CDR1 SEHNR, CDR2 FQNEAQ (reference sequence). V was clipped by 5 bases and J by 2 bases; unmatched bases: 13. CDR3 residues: CASSKGGKGQGPYEQYF. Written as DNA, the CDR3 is TGTGCCAGCAGCAAGGGGGGAAAGGGACAGGGCCCCTACGAGCAGTACTTC.

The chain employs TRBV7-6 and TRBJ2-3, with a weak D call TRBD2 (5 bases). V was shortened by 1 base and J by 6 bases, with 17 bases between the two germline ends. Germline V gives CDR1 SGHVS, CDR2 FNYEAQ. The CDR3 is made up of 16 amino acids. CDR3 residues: CASSLGTLLSRDTQYF. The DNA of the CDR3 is TGTGCCAGCAGCTTAGGGACTCTACTGTCCCGGGATACGCAGTATTTT.

The CDR3 DNA sequence: TGTGCCAGTAAGGCCGGGAGGGGTGGGTCACCCCTCCACTTT. Protein: CASKAGRGGSPLHF. This chain links TRBV19 with TRBJ1-6, with D perhaps matching TRBD1 (5 bases). The CDR3 has 14 amino acids. The germline V gene has CDR1 LNHDA and CDR2 SQIVND (reference sequence). The germline V and J ends were trimmed by 7 bases and 10 bases, with 17 bases remaining between them.

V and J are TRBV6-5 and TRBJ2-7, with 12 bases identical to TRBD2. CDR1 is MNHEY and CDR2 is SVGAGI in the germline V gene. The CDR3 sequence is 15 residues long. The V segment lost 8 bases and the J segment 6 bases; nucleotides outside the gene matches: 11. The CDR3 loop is CASSPPGLAGLEQYF. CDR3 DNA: TGTGCCAGCTCCCCCCCGGGACTAGCGGGTCTCGAGCAGTACTTC.

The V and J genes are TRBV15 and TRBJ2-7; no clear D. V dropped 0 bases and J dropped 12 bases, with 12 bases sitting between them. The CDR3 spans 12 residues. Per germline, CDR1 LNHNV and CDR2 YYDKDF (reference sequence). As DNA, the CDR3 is TGTGCCACCAGCAGAGATTTCGACACCCGGTACTTC. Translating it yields CATSRDFDTRYF. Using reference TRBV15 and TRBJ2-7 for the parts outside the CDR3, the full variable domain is DAMVIQNPRYQVTQFGKPVTLSCSQTLNHNVMYWYQQKSSQAPKLLFHYYDKDFNNEADTPDNFQSRRPNTSFCFLDIRSPGLGDTAMYLCATSRDFDTRYFGPGTRLTVT.

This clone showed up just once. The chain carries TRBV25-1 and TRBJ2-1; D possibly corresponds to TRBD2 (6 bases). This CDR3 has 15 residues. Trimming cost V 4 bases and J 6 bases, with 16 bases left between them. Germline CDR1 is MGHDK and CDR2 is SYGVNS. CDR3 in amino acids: CASSAIFRDSNEQFF. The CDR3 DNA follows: TGTGCCAGCAGTGCCATCTTCCGGGACTCCAATGAGCAGTTCTTC.

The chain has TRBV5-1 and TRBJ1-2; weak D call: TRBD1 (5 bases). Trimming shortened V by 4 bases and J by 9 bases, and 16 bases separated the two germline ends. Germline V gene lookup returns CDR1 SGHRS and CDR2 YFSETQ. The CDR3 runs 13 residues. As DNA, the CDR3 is TGCGCCAGCAGCCCGGGCGGGGACTCCAGCTACACCTTC. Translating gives CASSPGGDSSYTF.

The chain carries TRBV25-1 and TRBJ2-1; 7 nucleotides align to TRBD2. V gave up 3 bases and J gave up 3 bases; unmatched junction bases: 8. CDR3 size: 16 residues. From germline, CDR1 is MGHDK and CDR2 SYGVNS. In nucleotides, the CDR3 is TGTGCCAGCAGTGACCTCAGGGAGGGTCACTACAATGAGCAGTTCTTC. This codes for CASSDLREGHYNEQFF.

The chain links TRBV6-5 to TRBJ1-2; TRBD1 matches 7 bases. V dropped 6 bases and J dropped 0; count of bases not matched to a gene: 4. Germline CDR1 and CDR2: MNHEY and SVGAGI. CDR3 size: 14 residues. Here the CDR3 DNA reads TGTGCCAGCAGGGCGACAGGGACTAACTATGGCTACACCTTC. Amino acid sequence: CASRATGTNYGYTF.

The CDR3 here is CASSQYLRNGHHEQYF. The DNA of the CDR3 is TGTGCCAGCAGCCAATACCTTCGAAATGGACACCACGAGCAGTACTTC. The chain links TRBV14 to TRBJ2-7; D possibly corresponds to TRBD1 (5 bases). V lost 2 bases and J lost 5, with 19 bases in between. Germline V lookup: CDR1 SGHDN, CDR2 FVKESK. This CDR3 has 16 amino acids.

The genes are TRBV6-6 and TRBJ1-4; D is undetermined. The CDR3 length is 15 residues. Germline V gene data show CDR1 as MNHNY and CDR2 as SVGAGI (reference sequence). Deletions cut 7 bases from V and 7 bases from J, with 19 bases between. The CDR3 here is CASNSDSARGEKLFF. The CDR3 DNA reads TGTGCCAGCAATTCCGACTCAGCCCGGGGTGAAAAACTGTTTTTT.

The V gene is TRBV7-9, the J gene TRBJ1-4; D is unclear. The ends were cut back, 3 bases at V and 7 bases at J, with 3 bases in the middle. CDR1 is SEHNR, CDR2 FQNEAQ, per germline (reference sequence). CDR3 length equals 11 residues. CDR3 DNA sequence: TGTGCCAGCAGCTTCAGTGAAAAACTGTTTTTT. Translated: CASSFSEKLFF.

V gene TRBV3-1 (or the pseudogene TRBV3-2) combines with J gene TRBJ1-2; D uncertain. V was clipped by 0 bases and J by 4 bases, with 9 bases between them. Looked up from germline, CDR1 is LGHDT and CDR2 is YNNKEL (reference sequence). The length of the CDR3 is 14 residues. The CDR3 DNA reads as TGTGCCAGCAGCCAAGATCAGTTCTCCTATGGCTACACCTTC. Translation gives CASSQDQFSYGYTF.

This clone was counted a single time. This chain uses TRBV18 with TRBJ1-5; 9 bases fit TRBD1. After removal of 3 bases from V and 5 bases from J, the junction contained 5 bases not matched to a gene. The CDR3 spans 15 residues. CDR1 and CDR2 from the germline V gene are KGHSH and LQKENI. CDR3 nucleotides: TGTGCCAGCTCACCTGGACAGGGGCAATATCAGCCCCAGCATTTT. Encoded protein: CASSPGQGQYQPQHF. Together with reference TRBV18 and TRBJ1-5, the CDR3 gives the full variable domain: NAGVMQNPRHLVRRRGQEARLRCSPMKGHSHVYWYRQLPEEGLKFMVYLQKENIIDESGMPKERFSAEFPKEGPSILRIQQVVRGDSAAYFCASSPGQGQYQPQHFGDGTRLSIL.

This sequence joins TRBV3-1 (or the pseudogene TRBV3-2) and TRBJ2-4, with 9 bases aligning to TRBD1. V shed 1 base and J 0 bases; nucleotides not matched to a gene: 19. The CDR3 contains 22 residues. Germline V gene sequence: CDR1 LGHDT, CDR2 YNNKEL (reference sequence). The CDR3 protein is CASSQAPTRDRARLLAKNIQYF. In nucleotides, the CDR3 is TGTGCCAGCAGCCAAGCCCCTACCCGGGACAGGGCTCGACTTCTAGCCAAAAACATTCAGTACTTC.

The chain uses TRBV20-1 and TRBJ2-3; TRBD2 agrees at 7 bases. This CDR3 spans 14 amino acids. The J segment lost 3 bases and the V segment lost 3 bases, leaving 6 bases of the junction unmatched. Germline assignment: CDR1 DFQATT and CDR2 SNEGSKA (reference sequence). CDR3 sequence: CSASRLASTDTQYF. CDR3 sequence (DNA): TGCAGTGCTAGTAGACTAGCTAGTACAGATACGCAGTATTTT.

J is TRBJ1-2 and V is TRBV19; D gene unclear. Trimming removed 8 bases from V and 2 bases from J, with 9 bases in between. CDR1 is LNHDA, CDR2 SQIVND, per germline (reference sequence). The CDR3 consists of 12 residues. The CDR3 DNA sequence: TGTGCCAGTTACAGCTCCAACTATGGCTACACCTTC. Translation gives CASYSSNYGYTF.

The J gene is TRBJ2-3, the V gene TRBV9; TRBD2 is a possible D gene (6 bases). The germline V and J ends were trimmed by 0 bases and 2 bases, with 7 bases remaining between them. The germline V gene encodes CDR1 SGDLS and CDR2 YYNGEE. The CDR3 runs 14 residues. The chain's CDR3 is CASSVAGDTDTQYF. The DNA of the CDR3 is TGTGCCAGCAGCGTAGCGGGGGACACAGATACGCAGTATTTT.

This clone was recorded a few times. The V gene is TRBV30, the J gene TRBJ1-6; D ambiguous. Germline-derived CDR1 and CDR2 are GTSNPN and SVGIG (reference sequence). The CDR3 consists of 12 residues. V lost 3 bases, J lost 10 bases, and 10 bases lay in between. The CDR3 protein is CAWRGARSPLHF. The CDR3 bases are TGTGCCTGGAGGGGAGCTCGGTCACCCCTCCACTTT.

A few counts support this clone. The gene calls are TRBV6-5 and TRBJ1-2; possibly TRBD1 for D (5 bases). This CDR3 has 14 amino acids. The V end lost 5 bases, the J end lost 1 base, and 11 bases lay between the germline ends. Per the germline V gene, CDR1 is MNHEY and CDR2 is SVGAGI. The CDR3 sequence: CASSLQGLNYGYTF. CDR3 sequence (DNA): TGTGCCAGCAGTCTCCAGGGACTTAACTATGGCTACACCTTC.

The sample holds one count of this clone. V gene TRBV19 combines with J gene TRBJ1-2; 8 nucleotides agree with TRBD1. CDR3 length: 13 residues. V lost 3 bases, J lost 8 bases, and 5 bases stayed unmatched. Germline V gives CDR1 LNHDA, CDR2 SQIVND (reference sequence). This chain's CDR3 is CASSIDRDRGYTF. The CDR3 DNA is TGTGCCAGTAGTATCGACAGGGACAGGGGCTACACCTTC.

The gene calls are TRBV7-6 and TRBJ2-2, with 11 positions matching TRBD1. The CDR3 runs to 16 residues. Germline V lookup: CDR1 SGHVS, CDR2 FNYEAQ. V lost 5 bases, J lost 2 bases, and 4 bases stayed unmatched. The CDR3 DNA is TGTGCCAGCAGCACACGGACAGGGGGCAACACCGGGGAGCTGTTTTTT. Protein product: CASSTRTGGNTGELFF.

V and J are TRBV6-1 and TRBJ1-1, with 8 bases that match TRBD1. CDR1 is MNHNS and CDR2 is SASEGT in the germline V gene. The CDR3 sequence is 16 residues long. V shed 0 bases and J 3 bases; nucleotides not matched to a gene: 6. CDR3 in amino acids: CASSEAATGDDTEAFF. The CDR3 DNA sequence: TGTGCCAGCAGTGAAGCTGCGACAGGGGACGACACTGAAGCTTTCTTT.

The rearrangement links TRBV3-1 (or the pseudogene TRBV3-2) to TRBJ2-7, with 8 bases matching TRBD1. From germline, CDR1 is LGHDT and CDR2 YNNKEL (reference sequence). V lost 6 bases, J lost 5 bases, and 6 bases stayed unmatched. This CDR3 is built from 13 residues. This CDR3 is CASSRDRFNEQYF. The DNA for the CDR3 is TGTGCCAGCAGTCGGGACAGGTTCAACGAGCAGTACTTC.

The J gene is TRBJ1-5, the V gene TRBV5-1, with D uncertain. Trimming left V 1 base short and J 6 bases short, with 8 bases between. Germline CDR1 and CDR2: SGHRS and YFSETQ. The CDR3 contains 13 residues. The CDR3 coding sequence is TGCGCCAGCAGCTTGAGTGGGAGTCAGCCCCAGCATTTT. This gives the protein CASSLSGSQPQHF.

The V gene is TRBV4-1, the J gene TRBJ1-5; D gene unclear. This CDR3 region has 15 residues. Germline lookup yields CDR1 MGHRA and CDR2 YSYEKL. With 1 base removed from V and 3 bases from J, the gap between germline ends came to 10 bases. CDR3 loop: CASSQVVSYNQPQHF. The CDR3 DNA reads TGCGCCAGCAGCCAAGTAGTTAGCTACAATCAGCCCCAGCATTTT.

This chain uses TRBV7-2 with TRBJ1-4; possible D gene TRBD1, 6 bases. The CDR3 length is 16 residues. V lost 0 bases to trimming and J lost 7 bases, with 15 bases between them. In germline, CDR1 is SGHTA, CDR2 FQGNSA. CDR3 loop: CASSLAGAGEGEKLFF. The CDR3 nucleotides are TGTGCCAGCAGCTTAGCCGGGGCAGGGGAGGGTGAAAAACTGTTTTTT.

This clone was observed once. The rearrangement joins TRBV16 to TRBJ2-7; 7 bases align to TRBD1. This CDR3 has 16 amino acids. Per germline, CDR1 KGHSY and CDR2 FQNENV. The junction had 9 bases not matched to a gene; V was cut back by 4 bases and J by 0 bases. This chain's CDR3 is CASSPYTGVSSYEQYF. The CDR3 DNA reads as TGTGCCAGCAGCCCCTATACAGGGGTGAGCTCCTACGAGCAGTACTTC. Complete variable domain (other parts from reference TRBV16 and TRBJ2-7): GEEVAQTPKHLVRGEGQKAKLYCAPIKGHSYVFWYQQVLKNEFKFLISFQNENVFDETGMPKERFSAKCLPNSPCSLEIQATKLEDSAVYFCASSPYTGVSSYEQYFGPGTRLTVT.